A single sample is the source of the 19 T cell receptor beta chains below, sequenced in a study of blood T cell repertoires in COVID-19 (TCRdb year 2020). Library preparation used the immunoSEQ multiplex PCR assay. In its TCRdb copy, this immuneACCESS table keeps in-frame sequences only and misses some clones. Where compared with another copy, unresolved V genes explain less than half of these, and the others have no known cause. Here the sample has 200,000 to 250,000 clones; about 92% occur a single time. The biggest ten clones account for roughly 1.2% of the sample. The sequencing sample was made of peripheral blood. These receptors were taken from a man aged 30 to 45 with acute or convalescent COVID-19.

The rearrangement uses TRBV28 and TRBJ1-4; 7 bases align to TRBD1. The CDR3 spans 14 residues. Losses at the gene ends were 5 bases for V and 7 bases for J; bases not matched to a gene: 7. Germline V gene lookup returns CDR1 MDHEN and CDR2 SYDVKM. CDR3 region: CASSPAGGSEKLFF. The DNA of the CDR3 is TGTGCCAGCAGTCCCGCAGGGGGGAGTGAAAAACTGTTTTTT.

The genes are TRBV6-5 and TRBJ2-3; D not resolved. The CDR3 has 12 residues. Trimming removed 6 bases from V and 9 bases from J, with 13 bases in between. Germline V lookup: CDR1 MNHEY, CDR2 SVGAGI. The CDR3 here is CASSYPWRTQYF. CDR3 DNA sequence: TGTGCCAGCAGCTACCCTTGGAGAACGCAGTATTTT.

The chain is built from TRBV7-6 and TRBJ2-5, with D maybe TRBD2 (5 bases). Between the trimmed V and J ends, which lost 1 base and 0 bases, there was a span of 15 bases. CDR1 is SGHVS, CDR2 FNYEAQ, per germline. This CDR3 contains 17 residues. This chain's CDR3 is CASSLVGIGGYQETQYF. CDR3 bases: TGTGCCAGCAGCTTAGTCGGGATCGGTGGGTACCAAGAGACCCAGTACTTC.

The chain uses TRBV7-3 and TRBJ2-3, with 11 bases fitting TRBD2. The V segment lost 5 bases and the J segment 4 bases; nucleotides outside the gene matches: 11. This CDR3 has 17 residues. Germline V CDR1 and CDR2: SGHTA, FQGTGA. The CDR3 nucleotides are TGTGCCAGCAGCCCACGTTTTAGCGGGGGGGCAGCAGATACGCAGTATTTT. It translates to CASSPRFSGGAADTQYF.

The rearrangement links TRBV20-1 to TRBJ1-6; possible D gene TRBD1, 6 bases. The V gene's germline CDR1 is DFQATT and CDR2 SNEGSKA (reference sequence). V lost 3 bases, J lost 3 bases, and 12 bases lay in between. This CDR3 comprises 15 residues. CDR3 protein: CSASITGIYNSPLHF. CDR3 DNA: TGCAGTGCTAGTATCACAGGGATCTATAATTCACCCCTCCACTTT.

This chain's CDR3 is CASSRGGVYNSPLHF. The CDR3 DNA reads TGCGCCAGCAGCCGGGGGGGCGTTTATAATTCACCCCTCCACTTT. The V and J genes are TRBV5-1 and TRBJ1-6, with a tentative D call TRBD1 (6 bases). The CDR3 contains 15 residues. Germline-derived CDR1 and CDR2 are SGHRS and YFSETQ. Trimming pared 4 bases from V and 4 bases from J, leaving 12 bases between. The full variable domain, completed using reference TRBV5-1 and TRBJ1-6, is KAGVTQTPRYLIKTRGQQVTLSCSPISGHRSVSWYQQTPGQGLQFLFEYFSETQRNKGNFPGRFSGRQFSNSRSEMNVSTLELGDSALYLCASSRGGVYNSPLHFGNGTRLTVT.

V usage is TRBV13 and J usage is TRBJ1-3; the D gene is possibly TRBD1 (6 bases). The CDR3 spans 13 residues. Trimming stripped 5 bases from V and 11 bases from J, with 16 bases between. In germline, CDR1 is PRHDT, CDR2 FYEKMQ (reference sequence). The CDR3: CASSSRQELSIYF. CDR3 coding DNA: TGTGCCAGCAGCAGCCGACAGGAGTTATCCATATATTTT.

This clone has just a few counts. Its ends do not fully match the called genes, so a read error is possible. The V call is TRBV27, the J call TRBJ2-2; 7 positions match TRBD1. Germline V gene lookup returns CDR1 MNHEY and CDR2 SMNVEV (reference sequence). The CDR3 length is 15 residues. In nucleotides, the CDR3 is TGTGCCAGCAGTTTATCCAGGGGGAACGCCGGGGAGCTGTTTTTT. Translated, it gives CASSLSRGNAGELFF.

Comments on this clone: The same CDR3 arises from other DNA sequences in this sample as well. The chain links TRBV28 to TRBJ1-2; 7 bases line up with TRBD1. V dropped 2 bases and J dropped 0; count of bases not matched to a gene: 0. This CDR3 has 14 residues. Germline V lookup: CDR1 MDHEN, CDR2 SYDVKM. The CDR3 DNA reads as TGTGCCAGCAGTTTAGGGACAGCTAACTATGGCTACACCTTC. This gives the protein CASSLGTANYGYTF.

The chain links TRBV19 to TRBJ2-6; 7 nucleotides line up with TRBD2. CDR3 length: 17 residues. The V segment lost 6 bases and the J segment 0 bases; nucleotides outside the gene matches: 8. Per germline, CDR1 LNHDA and CDR2 SQIVND (reference sequence). Written as DNA, the CDR3 is TGTGCCAGTAGCAGAGTGGGGGGGTTCTCTGGGGCCAACGTCCTGACTTTC. Protein sequence: CASSRVGGFSGANVLTF. The full variable domain, rest sourced from reference TRBV19 and TRBJ2-6, is DGGITQSPKYLFRKEGQNVTLSCEQNLNHDAMYWYRQDPGQGLRLIYYSQIVNDFQKGDIAEGYSVSREKKESFPLTVTSAQKNPTAFYLCASSRVGGFSGANVLTFGAGSRLTVL.

The rearrangement links TRBV10-3 to TRBJ2-5, with D unresolved. This CDR3 has 11 amino acids. Germline CDR1 ENHRY, CDR2 SYGVKD. V lost 9 bases and J lost 5, with 10 bases in between. CDR3 DNA sequence: TGTGCCATTGGGTGGGCCGAGACCCAGTACTTC. Translated, it gives CAIGWAETQYF.

V is TRBV10-3 and J is TRBJ1-5; possible D gene TRBD1, 5 bases. This CDR3 has 12 amino acids. Germline V lookup: CDR1 ENHRY, CDR2 SYGVKD. The CDR3 loop reads CAGGQGGQPQHF. Written as DNA, the CDR3 is TGTGCTGGGGGTCAGGGAGGACAGCCCCAGCATTTT.

The chain is built from TRBV25-1 and TRBJ1-2; 8 positions match TRBD1. This CDR3 spans 15 amino acids. J was trimmed by 4 bases and V by 4 bases; bases with no gene match: 8. The germline CDR1 and CDR2 sequences are MGHDK and SYGVNS. CDR3 in amino acids: CASSATHRGGYGYTF. CDR3 nucleotides: TGTGCCAGCAGTGCGACACACAGGGGGGGCTATGGCTACACCTTC.

The chain combines TRBV7-3 with TRBJ1-6; 8 bases line up with TRBD1. Germline V gene data show CDR1 as SGHTA and CDR2 as FQGTGA. The CDR3 totals 13 residues. The V and J ends lost 5 bases and 7 bases, in that order; junction bases with no gene match: 1. CDR3 amino acids: CASSRDRNSPLHF. CDR3 DNA sequence: TGTGCCAGCAGCCGGGACAGGAATTCACCCCTCCACTTT.

The chain joins TRBV18 to TRBJ1-2, with 9 bases identical to TRBD1. This CDR3 is 15 amino acids long. The ends lost 3 bases at V and 4 bases at J; junction bases unmatched: 6. The germline gives CDR1 KGHSH, CDR2 LQKENI. DNA of the CDR3: TGTGCCAGCTCACCGGGACAGGGTTGGGGCTATGGCTACACCTTC. Protein: CASSPGQGWGYGYTF.

The chain couples TRBV7-3 to TRBJ2-7; 9 bases line up with TRBD2. Germline loops: CDR1 SGHTA, CDR2 FQGTGA. The J segment lost 3 bases and the V segment lost 4 bases, leaving 7 bases of the junction unmatched. CDR3 size: 15 residues. The CDR3 sequence is CASSYGTSPFYEQYF. For the CDR3, the DNA is TGTGCCAGCAGCTACGGGACTAGCCCGTTCTACGAGCAGTACTTC.

The chain links TRBV5-4 to TRBJ2-3; weak D call: TRBD1 (6 bases). V was cut by 2 bases and J by 3 bases, with 16 bases left in between. CDR3 length: 16 residues. Germline-derived CDR1 and CDR2 are SGHNT and YYREEE (reference sequence). This chain's CDR3 is CASSFERQVRTDTQYF. The CDR3 bases are TGTGCCAGCAGCTTTGAAAGACAGGTTCGGACAGATACGCAGTATTTT.

The chain recombines TRBV7-2 with TRBJ2-1; TRBD2 agrees at 12 bases. Germline V CDR1 and CDR2: SGHTA, FQGNSA. The CDR3 spans 16 residues. The J segment lost 7 bases and the V segment lost 2 bases, leaving 6 bases of the junction unmatched. In DNA, the CDR3 is TGTGCCAGCAGCTTATTTTCAACTAGCGGGGGGAATGAGCAGTTCTTC. Amino acids: CASSLFSTSGGNEQFF.

The chain employs TRBV18 and TRBJ1-6; 9 bases fit TRBD1. Germline CDR1 and CDR2: KGHSH and LQKENI. J gave up 6 bases and V 3 bases, and 9 bases lay outside the gene matches. This CDR3 contains 17 residues. The DNA for the CDR3 is TGTGCCAGCTCACCTCTCCGGGACAGGGCAAGTAATTCACCCCTCCACTTT. This encodes CASSPLRDRASNSPLHF.